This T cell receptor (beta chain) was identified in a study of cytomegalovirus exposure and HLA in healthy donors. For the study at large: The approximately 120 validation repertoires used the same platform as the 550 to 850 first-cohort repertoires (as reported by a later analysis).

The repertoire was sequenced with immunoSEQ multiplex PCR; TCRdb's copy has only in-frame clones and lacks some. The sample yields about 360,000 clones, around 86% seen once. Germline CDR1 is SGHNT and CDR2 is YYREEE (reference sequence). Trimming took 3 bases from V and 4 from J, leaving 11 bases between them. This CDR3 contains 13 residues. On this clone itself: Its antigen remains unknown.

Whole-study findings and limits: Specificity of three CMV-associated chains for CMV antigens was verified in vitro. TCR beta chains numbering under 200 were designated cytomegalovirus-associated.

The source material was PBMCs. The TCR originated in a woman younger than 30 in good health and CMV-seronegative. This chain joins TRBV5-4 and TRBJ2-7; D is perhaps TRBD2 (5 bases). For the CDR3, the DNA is TGTGCCAGCAGCTCCGGGAATTCTTACGAGCAGTACTTC. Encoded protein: CASSSGNSYEQYF.